This is a list of T cell receptor beta chains from one sample in a study of spatial heterogeneity in lung cancer. TCRdb passed the 5' RACE reads through MiXCR, listing each CDR3 protein once. In the table there are 35,000 to 55,000 distinct CDR3 sequences, over 9.5% of which are singletons. The input for sequencing was PBMCs, taken at follow-up. These receptors originate from a male donor with early-stage non-small cell lung cancer. Each CDR3 is given with its conserved first and last residue. Each record gives: clone size, D gene, V gene, J gene, CDR3 protein, CDR3 DNA. D genes are given only for firm matches. Size is omitted from some rows. Given values are once, few, many or a class for expanded clones.

clone size: few; D gene: NA; V gene: TRBV7-8; J gene: TRBJ2-1; CDR3 protein: CASSPGRDNEQFF; CDR3 DNA: TGTGCCAGCAGCCCAGGACGGGACAATGAGCAGTTCTTC
clone size: many; D gene: NA; V gene: TRBV19; J gene: TRBJ2-3; CDR3 protein: CASSIAGVRTQYF; CDR3 DNA: TGTGCCAGTAGTATAGCTGGGGTTCGTACGCAGTATTTT
clone size: NA; D gene: NA; V gene: TRBV4-1; J gene: TRBJ2-7; CDR3 protein: CASSEEISILGAYEQYF; CDR3 DNA: TGCGCCAGCAGCGAAGAGATATCAATATTAGGGGCCTACGAGCAGTACTTC
clone size: NA; D gene: NA; V gene: TRBV5-4; J gene: TRBJ2-1; CDR3 protein: CASSPEVGFESEQFF; CDR3 DNA: TGTGCCAGCAGCCCCGAGGTCGGGTTCGAATCGGAGCAGTTCTTC
clone size: hyperexpanded; D gene: TRBD1; V gene: TRBV28; J gene: TRBJ2-2; CDR3 protein: CASSEESDRGYSGELFF; CDR3 DNA: TGTGCCAGCAGTGAGGAATCGGACAGGGGATACTCCGGGGAGCTGTTTTTT
clone size: many; D gene: NA; V gene: TRBV20-1; J gene: TRBJ2-7; CDR3 protein: CSARSRIEEQYF; CDR3 DNA: TGCAGTGCTAGAAGTCGGATCGAGGAGCAGTACTTC
clone size: many; D gene: TRBD2; V gene: TRBV6-6; J gene: TRBJ2-2; CDR3 protein: CASSSSSGGTGELFF; CDR3 DNA: TGTGCCAGCAGTTCCTCGAGCGGGGGTACCGGGGAGCTGTTTTTT
clone size: many; D gene: NA; V gene: TRBV20-1; J gene: TRBJ2-3; CDR3 protein: CSASSDRPVSTDTQYF; CDR3 DNA: TGCAGTGCTAGCAGTGACAGACCTGTTAGCACAGATACGCAGTATTTT
clone size: many; D gene: TRBD2; V gene: TRBV20-1; J gene: TRBJ2-1; CDR3 protein: CSASLAGGPDEQFF; CDR3 DNA: TGCAGTGCTAGTCTGGCGGGGGGGCCAGATGAGCAGTTCTTC
clone size: once; D gene: TRBD1; V gene: TRBV7-2; J gene: TRBJ2-5; CDR3 protein: CASSPGQGVWETQYF; CDR3 DNA: TGTGCCAGCAGTCCCGGACAGGGAGTATGGGAGACCCAGTACTTC
clone size: many; D gene: NA; V gene: TRBV7-2; J gene: TRBJ2-7; CDR3 protein: CASSLDLSDYEQYF; CDR3 DNA: TGTGCCAGCAGCTTAGATTTAAGCGATTACGAGCAGTACTTC
clone size: many; D gene: NA; V gene: TRBV27; J gene: TRBJ1-2; CDR3 protein: CASSPSGVTDYGYTF; CDR3 DNA: TGTGCCAGCAGTCCATCCGGGGTAACGGACTATGGCTACACCTTC
clone size: many; D gene: NA; V gene: TRBV2; J gene: TRBJ2-3; CDR3 protein: CASSAPLNHESDTQYF; CDR3 DNA: TGTGCCAGCAGTGCTCCACTAAACCATGAGTCAGATACGCAGTATTTT
clone size: many; D gene: NA; V gene: TRBV20-1; J gene: TRBJ1-1; CDR3 protein: CSARDAFF; CDR3 DNA: TGCAGTGCTAGAGACGCTTTCTTT
clone size: many; D gene: NA; V gene: TRBV27; J gene: TRBJ2-5; CDR3 protein: CASSWSRRETQYF; CDR3 DNA: TGTGCCAGCAGTTGGTCCCGACGGGAGACCCAGTACTTC
clone size: NA; D gene: NA; V gene: TRBV12-3/TRBV12-4; J gene: TRBJ1-4; CDR3 protein: CASRDQGNEKLFF; CDR3 DNA: TGTGCCAGCAGGGATCAGGGAAATGAAAAACTGTTTTTT
clone size: many; D gene: NA; V gene: TRBV12-3/TRBV12-4; J gene: TRBJ2-7; CDR3 protein: CASSLAVSYEQYF; CDR3 DNA: TGTGCCAGCAGTTTAGCTGTCTCCTACGAGCAGTACTTC
clone size: few; D gene: NA; V gene: TRBV12-3/TRBV12-4; J gene: TRBJ2-1; CDR3 protein: CASSPRRGWSSYNEQFF; CDR3 DNA: TGTGCCAGCAGTCCCCGGCGAGGCTGGAGCTCCTACAATGAGCAGTTCTTC
clone size: NA; D gene: NA; V gene: TRBV20-1; J gene: TRBJ2-7; CDR3 protein: CSALDTSSSYEQYF; CDR3 DNA: TGCAGTGCTCTCGACACCTCAAGCTCCTACGAGCAGTACTTC
clone size: NA; D gene: NA; V gene: TRBV7-9; J gene: TRBJ2-5; CDR3 protein: CASSLGNQKETQYF; CDR3 DNA: TGTGCCAGCAGCTTGGGAAATCAAAAAGAGACCCAGTACTTC
clone size: few; D gene: NA; V gene: TRBV7-8; J gene: TRBJ1-1; CDR3 protein: CASSFEGSTEAFF; CDR3 DNA: TGTGCCAGCAGCTTCGAGGGGTCCACTGAAGCTTTCTTT
clone size: few; D gene: NA; V gene: TRBV7-9; J gene: TRBJ2-1; CDR3 protein: CASSLWLSSYNEQFF; CDR3 DNA: TGTGCCAGCAGCTTATGGCTGAGCTCCTACAATGAGCAGTTCTTC
clone size: NA; D gene: NA; V gene: TRBV7-9; J gene: TRBJ2-7; CDR3 protein: CASSPWDIPDEQYF; CDR3 DNA: TGTGCCAGCAGCCCCTGGGACATACCGGACGAGCAGTACTTC
clone size: few; D gene: NA; V gene: TRBV7-9; J gene: TRBJ2-7; CDR3 protein: CASSPTDKTYEQYF; CDR3 DNA: TGTGCCAGCAGCCCCACGGACAAGACCTACGAGCAGTACTTC
clone size: many; D gene: TRBD2; V gene: TRBV5-4; J gene: TRBJ2-3; CDR3 protein: CASSLDLAGRTDTQYF; CDR3 DNA: TGTGCCAGCAGCTTGGACCTAGCGGGGCGCACAGATACGCAGTATTTT
clone size: many; D gene: NA; V gene: TRBV20-1; J gene: TRBJ2-3; CDR3 protein: CSAPWRGRTDTQYF; CDR3 DNA: TGCAGTGCTCCGTGGAGGGGGCGGACAGATACGCAGTATTTT
clone size: few; D gene: NA; V gene: TRBV3-1; J gene: TRBJ2-2; CDR3 protein: CASSQGQNTGELFF; CDR3 DNA: TGTGCCAGCAGCCAAGGGCAGAACACCGGGGAGCTGTTTTTT
clone size: many; D gene: NA; V gene: TRBV12-5; J gene: TRBJ1-2; CDR3 protein: CASGLGPPAAYGYTF; CDR3 DNA: TGTGCTAGTGGTTTGGGGCCCCCCGCGGCTTATGGCTACACCTTC
clone size: few; D gene: NA; V gene: TRBV7-9; J gene: TRBJ2-3; CDR3 protein: CASSSNAVTDTQYF; CDR3 DNA: TGTGCCAGCAGCTCGAACGCCGTCACAGATACGCAGTATTTT
clone size: few; D gene: NA; V gene: TRBV2; J gene: TRBJ1-1; CDR3 protein: CASRGAGEAFF; CDR3 DNA: TGTGCCAGCAGGGGGGCCGGTGAAGCTTTCTTT
clone size: many; D gene: TRBD1; V gene: TRBV12-3/TRBV12-4; J gene: TRBJ1-3; CDR3 protein: CASSPRGRTGNTIYF; CDR3 DNA: TGTGCCAGCAGTCCCAGGGGGAGAACTGGAAACACCATATATTTT
clone size: few; D gene: NA; V gene: TRBV12-3/TRBV12-4; J gene: TRBJ1-2; CDR3 protein: CASSFGEGWRADTF; CDR3 DNA: NA
clone size: many; D gene: TRBD2; V gene: TRBV5-8; J gene: TRBJ2-1; CDR3 protein: CASSQGLADYNEQFF; CDR3 DNA: TGTGCCAGCAGCCAGGGACTAGCGGACTACAATGAGCAGTTCTTC
clone size: few; D gene: NA; V gene: TRBV9; J gene: TRBJ1-2; CDR3 protein: CASSAAATNYGYTF; CDR3 DNA: TGTGCCAGCAGCGCGGCAGCTACCAACTATGGCTACACCTTC
clone size: NA; D gene: NA; V gene: TRBV7-9; J gene: TRBJ1-2; CDR3 protein: CASSLGGNGYTF; CDR3 DNA: TGTGCCAGCAGCTTAGGGGGAAATGGCTACACCTTC
clone size: many; D gene: NA; V gene: TRBV20-1; J gene: TRBJ2-5; CDR3 protein: CSGTDKETQYF; CDR3 DNA: TGCAGTGGTACAGATAAAGAGACCCAGTACTTC
clone size: many; D gene: NA; V gene: TRBV6-2/TRBV6-3; J gene: TRBJ1-1; CDR3 protein: CASSQNNEAFF; CDR3 DNA: TGTGCCAGCAGCCAAAATAATGAAGCTTTCTTT
clone size: many; D gene: NA; V gene: TRBV10-3; J gene: TRBJ1-2; CDR3 protein: CAISESSTARGYTF; CDR3 DNA: TGTGCCATCAGTGAGTCAAGTACAGCAAGAGGCTACACCTTC
clone size: many; D gene: NA; V gene: TRBV7-8; J gene: TRBJ2-7; CDR3 protein: CASSLASSNEQYF; CDR3 DNA: TGTGCCAGCAGCTTAGCTAGCTCGAACGAGCAGTACTTC
clone size: NA; D gene: NA; V gene: TRBV27; J gene: TRBJ2-3; CDR3 protein: CASSLGDHTQYF; CDR3 DNA: TGTGCCAGCAGTTTGGGGGACCATACGCAGTATTTT
clone size: many; D gene: NA; V gene: TRBV20-1; J gene: TRBJ1-6; CDR3 protein: CSARDLGEAYNSPLHF; CDR3 DNA: TGCAGTGCTAGAGATTTGGGGGAGGCTTATAATTCACCCCTCCACTTT
clone size: many; D gene: TRBD1; V gene: TRBV7-2; J gene: TRBJ1-2; CDR3 protein: CASSPGQVLYGYTF; CDR3 DNA: TGTGCCAGCAGCCCCGGACAGGTCCTCTATGGCTACACCTTC
clone size: many; D gene: TRBD1; V gene: TRBV12-3/TRBV12-4; J gene: TRBJ1-3; CDR3 protein: CASSLAIGTGAGNTIYF; CDR3 DNA: TGTGCCAGCAGTTTAGCGATAGGGACAGGGGCAGGAAACACCATATATTTT
clone size: few; D gene: NA; V gene: TRBV9; J gene: TRBJ2-3; CDR3 protein: CASSLIPGASTDTQYF; CDR3 DNA: TGTGCCAGCAGCTTAATTCCTGGGGCTAGCACAGATACGCAGTATTTT
clone size: many; D gene: TRBD1; V gene: TRBV19; J gene: TRBJ1-1; CDR3 protein: CASSIGQGWTEAFF; CDR3 DNA: TGTGCCAGTAGTATTGGACAGGGTTGGACTGAAGCTTTCTTT
clone size: many; D gene: NA; V gene: TRBV7-9; J gene: TRBJ2-7; CDR3 protein: CASSLRESYEQYF; CDR3 DNA: TGTGCCAGCAGCTTACGTGAGAGCTACGAGCAGTACTTC
clone size: many; D gene: TRBD2; V gene: TRBV12-3/TRBV12-4; J gene: TRBJ2-3; CDR3 protein: CASSRRPGLAFSSTDTQYF; CDR3 DNA: TGTGCCAGCAGCAGACGACCGGGACTAGCGTTTTCTAGCACAGATACGCAGTATTTT
clone size: many; D gene: NA; V gene: TRBV4-2; J gene: TRBJ1-2; CDR3 protein: CASSQAAVANYGYTF; CDR3 DNA: TGTGCCAGCAGCCAAGCGGCAGTAGCTAACTATGGCTACACCTTC
clone size: many; D gene: NA; V gene: TRBV7-2; J gene: TRBJ2-7; CDR3 protein: CASSPQRYEQYF; CDR3 DNA: TGTGCCAGCAGTCCTCAGCGCTACGAGCAGTACTTC
clone size: many; D gene: TRBD2; V gene: TRBV27; J gene: TRBJ2-3; CDR3 protein: CASSSAREGTDTQYF; CDR3 DNA: TGTGCCAGCAGTTCAGCGCGGGAGGGCACAGATACGCAGTATTTT
clone size: many; D gene: NA; V gene: TRBV7-2; J gene: TRBJ1-2; CDR3 protein: CASSLFSPQSGYGYTF; CDR3 DNA: TGTGCCAGCAGCTTATTCTCTCCTCAATCCGGCTATGGCTACACCTTC
clone size: NA; D gene: NA; V gene: TRBV28; J gene: TRBJ1-4; CDR3 protein: CASSYPGTQCEKLFF; CDR3 DNA: TGTGCCAGCAGTTATCCCGGGACACAATGTGAAAAACTGTTTTTT
clone size: NA; D gene: NA; V gene: TRBV25-1; J gene: TRBJ1-2; CDR3 protein: CASSESGTRLTYGYTF; CDR3 DNA: TGTGCCAGCAGTGAGTCCGGGACAAGACTAACCTATGGCTACACCTTC